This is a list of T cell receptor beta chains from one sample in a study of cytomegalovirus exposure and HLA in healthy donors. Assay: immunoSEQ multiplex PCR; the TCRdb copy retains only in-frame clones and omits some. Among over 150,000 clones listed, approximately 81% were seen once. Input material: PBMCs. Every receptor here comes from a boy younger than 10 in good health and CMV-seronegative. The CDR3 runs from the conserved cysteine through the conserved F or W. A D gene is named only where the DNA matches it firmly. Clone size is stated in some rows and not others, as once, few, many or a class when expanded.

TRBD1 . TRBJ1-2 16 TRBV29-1 TGCAGCGTTGAAGCCGGGACAGGGTGGACTAACTATGGCTACACCTTC CSVEAGTGWTNYGYTF
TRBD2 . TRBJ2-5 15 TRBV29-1 TGCAGCGTGGGGCCGACTAGCGGGAGAACAGAGACCCAGTACTTC CSVGPTSGRTETQYF
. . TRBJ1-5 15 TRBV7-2 TGTGCCAGCAGCCCCGCGGGCGGGGCCTTGCAGCCCCAGCATTTT CASSPAGGALQPQHF
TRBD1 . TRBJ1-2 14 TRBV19 TGTGCCAGTAGGACGGGACAGACTAACTATGGCTACACCTTC CASRTGQTNYGYTF
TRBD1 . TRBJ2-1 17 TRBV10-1 TGCGCCAGCACAATCCCACCCGACAGGGGCACATACAATGAGCAGTTCTTC CASTIPPDRGTYNEQFF
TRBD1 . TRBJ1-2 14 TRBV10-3 TGTGCCATCAGCCCTTCGGGACAGGGGGGGGGCTACACCTTC CAISPSGQGGGYTF
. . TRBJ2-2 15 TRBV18 TGTGCCAGCTCAGAATCGCCAACGGGAACCGGGGAGCTGTTTTTT CASSESPTGTGELFF
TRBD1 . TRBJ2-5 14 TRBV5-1 TGCGCCAGCAGGCCAGGACAGGGATTAGAGACCCAGTACTTC CASRPGQGLETQYF
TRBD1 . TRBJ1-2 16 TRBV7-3 TGTGCCAGCAGCTTCCGTCCCGGGACAGGGGGGCGAGGCTACACCTTC CASSFRPGTGGRGYTF
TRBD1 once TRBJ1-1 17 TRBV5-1 TGCGCCAGCAGCTTCCTGCCCGGGACAGGGTTTTACACTGAAGCTTTCTTT CASSFLPGTGFYTEAFF
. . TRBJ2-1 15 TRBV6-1 TGTGCCAGCAGCAGGGGACATTCAACCTACAATGAGCAGTTCTTC CASSRGHSTYNEQFF
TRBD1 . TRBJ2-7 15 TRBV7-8 TGTGCCAGCAGCAACCGACAGGGGAAGCTTAACGAGCAGTACTTC CASSNRQGKLNEQYF
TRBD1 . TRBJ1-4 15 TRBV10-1 TGCGCCAGCAGTCCGCGGACAGGCTTTAATGAAAAACTGTTTTTT CASSPRTGFNEKLFF
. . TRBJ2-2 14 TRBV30 TGTGCCTGGAGTATTGGCGGTTCGACCGGGGAGCTGTTTTTT CAWSIGGSTGELFF
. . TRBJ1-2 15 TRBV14 TGTGCCAGCAGCCAAGCCAGCAGGGGTATAAATGGCTACACCTTC CASSQASRGINGYTF
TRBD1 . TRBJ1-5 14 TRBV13 TGTGCCAGCAGAAAGACAGGGGGCCAGCAGCCCCAGCATTTT CASRKTGGQQPQHF
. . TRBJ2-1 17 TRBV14 TGTGCCAGCAGCCAAATCGCCCGTAATAAGCCCTACAATGAGCAGTTCTTC CASSQIARNKPYNEQFF
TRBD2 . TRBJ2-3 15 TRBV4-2 TGTGCCAGCAGCCAAGCGGGGGAGGGGACAGATACGCAGTATTTT CASSQAGEGTDTQYF
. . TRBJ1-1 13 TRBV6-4 TGTGCCAGCAGTGACTCGGGCCGGGGAACGGCTTTCTTT CASSDSGRGTAFF
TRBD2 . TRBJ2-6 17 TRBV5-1 TGCGCCAGCAGCCCCGGACTAGCGGGAGGTGGGGCCAACGTCCTGACTTTC CASSPGLAGGGANVLTF
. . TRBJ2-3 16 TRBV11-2 TGTGCCAGCAGTCCTGCAGGGGAGGGGCTCACAGATACGCAGTATTTT CASSPAGEGLTDTQYF
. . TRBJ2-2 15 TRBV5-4 TGTGCCAGCAGCTTGGGGCAGGGTTACACCGGGGAGCTGTTTTTT CASSLGQGYTGELFF
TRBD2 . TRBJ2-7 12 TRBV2 TGTGCCAGCGGGACTACGTCCTACGAGCAGTACTTC CASGTTSYEQYF
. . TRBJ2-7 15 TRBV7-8 TGTGCCAGCAGCTTAGCGCCGGGAGCCTCCTACGAGCAGTACTTC CASSLAPGASYEQYF
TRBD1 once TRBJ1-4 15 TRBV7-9 TGTGCCAGCAGCGCCGCGGGACAGGGACCTGAAAAACTGTTTTTT CASSAAGQGPEKLFF
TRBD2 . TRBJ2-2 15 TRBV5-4 TGTGCCAGCAGCCGGACTAGCGGGAGGGCCGGGGAGCTGTTTTTT CASSRTSGRAGELFF
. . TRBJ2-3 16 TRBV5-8 TGTGCCAGCAGCTTACCGCGGTTGAATTTCCCAGATACGCAGTATTTT CASSLPRLNFPDTQYF
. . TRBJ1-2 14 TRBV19 TGTGCCAGTAGGGTGGACAGATCTAACTATGGCTACACCTTC CASRVDRSNYGYTF
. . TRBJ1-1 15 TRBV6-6 TGTGCCAGCAGTCCACAGGTAGACCAGAACACTGAAGCTTTCTTT CASSPQVDQNTEAFF
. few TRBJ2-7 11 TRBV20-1 TGCAGTGCTAGAGTTCAGTCCGAGCAGTACTTC CSARVQSEQYF
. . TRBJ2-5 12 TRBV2 TGTGCCAGCAGGCGGTCGGAAGAGACCCAGTACTTC CASRRSEETQYF
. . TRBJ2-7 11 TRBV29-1 TGCAGCGTTGAAAACGGGTTCGAGCAGTACTTC CSVENGFEQYF
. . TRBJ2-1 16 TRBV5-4 TGTGCCAGCAGCTTTCGACAGGAAAGCTCCTACAATGAGCAGTTCTTC CASSFRQESSYNEQFF
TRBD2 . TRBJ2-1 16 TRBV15 TGTGCCACCAGCAGAGATCTGGCGGGAGTGAGCAATGAGCAGTTCTTC CATSRDLAGVSNEQFF
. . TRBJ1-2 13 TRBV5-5 TGTGCCAGCAGCTTGGACAGGGCGAATAGCTACACCTTC CASSLDRANSYTF
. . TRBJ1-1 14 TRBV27 TGTGCCAGCAGGATACAGGGCCGGAACACTGAAGCTTTCTTT CASRIQGRNTEAFF
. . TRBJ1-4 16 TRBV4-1 TGTGCCAGCAGCCCTTTGCTTGACAGAGAAAATGAAAAACTGTTTTTT CASSPLLDRENEKLFF
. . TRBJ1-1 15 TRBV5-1 TGCGCCAGCAGCTTCGGGAGGACAATGAACACTGAAGCTTTCTTT CASSFGRTMNTEAFF
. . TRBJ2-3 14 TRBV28 TGTGCCAGCAAAACCGGGACTTTTGGAGATACGCAGTATTTT CASKTGTFGDTQYF
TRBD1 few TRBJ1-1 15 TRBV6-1 TGTGCCAGCAGTGAAGCGGCAGGGGGGAGAACTGAAGCTTTCTTT CASSEAAGGRTEAFF
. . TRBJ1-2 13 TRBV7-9 TGTGCCAGCAGCTTTGGGGGGGAGAATGGCTACACCTTC CASSFGGENGYTF
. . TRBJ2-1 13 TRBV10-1 TGCGCCGTCCCTAGGACTGGATACAATGAGCAGTTCTTC CAVPRTGYNEQFF
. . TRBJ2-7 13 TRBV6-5 TGTGCCACCCGGGACTCTCTTCACGTCGAGCAGTACTTC CATRDSLHVEQYF
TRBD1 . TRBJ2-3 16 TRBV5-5 TGTGCCAGCAGCTCCCGGTTGACAGGGATAGGTGATACGCAGTATTTT CASSSRLTGIGDTQYF
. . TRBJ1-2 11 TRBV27 TGTGCCAGCAAGAGTGGCTATGGCTACACCTTC CASKSGYGYTF
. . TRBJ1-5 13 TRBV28 TGTGCCAGCAGTTTAGGTGTAGTTCAGCCCCAGCATTTT CASSLGVVQPQHF
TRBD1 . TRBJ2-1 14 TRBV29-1 TGCAGCGGGATGGGACAGGGCTCCTACAATGAGCAGTTCTTC CSGMGQGSYNEQFF
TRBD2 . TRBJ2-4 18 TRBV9 TGTGCCAGCAGCCCGAAGGGACTAGCGGGAGGAGCCAAAAACATTCAGTACTTC CASSPKGLAGGAKNIQYF